The 29 T cell receptor beta chains reported below all come from one sample, sequenced in a study of blood T cell repertoires in COVID-19. TCRdb's table, derived via immunoSEQ multiplex PCR, lists solely in-frame clones and lacks some. The table has roughly 500,000 clones, about 88% seen once. The sample taken for sequencing was peripheral blood. All receptors derive from a man between 18 and 35 years old with COVID-19, enrolled during active disease.

The V gene is TRBV28, the J gene TRBJ2-3; the D gene is possibly TRBD2 (5 bases). Germline values: CDR1 MDHEN, CDR2 SYDVKM. The CDR3 has 15 residues. Trimming removed 1 base at V and 7 bases at J, with 15 bases between. The DNA for the CDR3 is TGTGCCAGCAGTTTATCGCAGACTAACAAGAATACGCAGTATTTT. Protein product: CASSLSQTNKNTQYF. Together with reference TRBV28 and TRBJ2-3, the CDR3 gives the full variable domain: DVKVTQSSRYLVKRTGEKVFLECVQDMDHENMFWYRQDPGLGLRLIYFSYDVKMKEKGDIPEGYSVSREKKERFSLILESASTNQTSMYLCASSLSQTNKNTQYFGPGTRLTVL.

The V call is TRBV12-2, the J call TRBJ2-7; the table's D call TRBD1 went unverified against the DNA. TRBV12-2 is tagged as a pseudogene. This CDR3 contains 16 residues. The CDR3 DNA reads TGTGCAAGTCGCTTAGACCAAGAAAAGAGGGGGAATGGGCAGTACTTC. This encodes CASRLDQEKRGNGQYF.

This rearrangement joins TRBV20-1 to TRBJ1-2; no clear D. The CDR3 runs to 11 residues. Germline CDR1 is DFQATT and CDR2 is SNEGSKA (reference sequence). V was shortened by 6 bases and J by 8 bases, with 13 bases between the two germline ends. CDR3 sequence reads: CSASLAAGYTF. Written as DNA, the CDR3 is TGCAGTGCGAGTCTAGCGGCGGGCTACACCTTC.

The V and J genes are TRBV5-6 and TRBJ2-2; the D is unclear. Germline values: CDR1 SGHDT, CDR2 YYEEEE. Deletions cut 0 bases from V and 5 bases from J, with 5 bases between. The CDR3 consists of 13 residues. The CDR3 nucleotides read TGTGCCAGCAGCTTGGGTCATACCGGGGAGCTGTTTTTT. This encodes CASSLGHTGELFF.

The J gene is TRBJ2-1, the V gene TRBV7-9; TRBD1 aligns across 9 bases. The CDR3 totals 17 residues. The germline CDR1 and CDR2 sequences are SEHNR and FQNEAQ (reference sequence). The trim removed 5 bases at V and 0 bases at J, leaving 8 bases unmatched. CDR3: CASSPRTGASSYNEQFF. As DNA, the CDR3 is TGTGCCAGCAGCCCGAGGACAGGGGCGAGCTCCTACAATGAGCAGTTCTTC.

The chain is built from TRBV6-5 and TRBJ2-7, with TRBD2 as a possible D gene (5 bases). The germline V gene has CDR1 MNHEY and CDR2 SVGAGI. The CDR3 has 16 residues. The V end lost 0 bases, the J end lost 0 bases, and 12 bases lay between the germline ends. The CDR3 DNA follows: TGTGCCAGCAGTTACTCAATAGGGAGTAGCTCCTACGAGCAGTACTTC. Its protein is CASSYSIGSSSYEQYF.

The chain carries TRBV18 and TRBJ2-3; 9 bases agree with TRBD2. The V gene's germline CDR1 is KGHSH and CDR2 LQKENI. The CDR3 is made up of 16 amino acids. The ends lost 1 base at V and 0 bases at J; junction bases unmatched: 2. The CDR3 DNA reads as TGTGCCAGCTCACCACGGCTAGCGGGGAGCACAGATACGCAGTATTTT. It yields the protein CASSPRLAGSTDTQYF.

This chain joins TRBV18 and TRBJ1-1, with D perhaps matching TRBD1 (5 bases). Germline V gene lookup returns CDR1 KGHSH and CDR2 LQKENI. Trimming left V 4 bases short and J 4 bases short, with 10 bases between. The CDR3 loop spans 13 amino acids. The CDR3 DNA reads as TGTGCCAGCTCACGCGGGACGGTCACTGAAGCTTTCTTT. It translates to CASSRGTVTEAFF.

The rearrangement joins TRBV7-2 to TRBJ2-3; 9 bases line up with TRBD2. J gave up 7 bases and V 5 bases, and 13 bases lay outside the gene matches. The CDR3 has 16 residues. CDR1 is SGHTA, CDR2 FQGNSA, per germline. The CDR3 coding sequence is TGTGCCAGCAGCGTCTACGGCGGGGGGGCCTCCCATACGCAGTATTTT. It is translated as CASSVYGGGASHTQYF.

In its sample, this clone was seen once. This chain joins TRBV5-1 and TRBJ2-3; 9 bases fit TRBD2. V lost 3 bases to trimming and J lost 5 bases; unmatched junction nucleotides: 7. The CDR3 contains 15 residues. Germline CDR1 is SGHRS and CDR2 is YFSETQ. CDR3 sequence: CASSSLAGAGDTQYF. The CDR3 nucleotides are TGCGCCAGCAGCTCTTTAGCGGGAGCTGGAGATACGCAGTATTTT.

V is TRBV14 and J is TRBJ1-2; D gene ambiguous. The CDR3 sequence is 16 residues long. Germline lookup yields CDR1 SGHDN and CDR2 FVKESK. V dropped 0 bases and J dropped 3 bases, with 14 bases sitting between them. The CDR3 here is CASSQDPGGRDYGYTF. CDR3 nucleotide sequence: TGTGCCAGCAGCCAAGATCCTGGAGGAAGGGACTATGGCTACACCTTC.

This sequence joins TRBV29-1 and TRBJ2-1; TRBD2 agrees at 7 bases. CDR1 is SQVTM and CDR2 is ANQGSEA in the germline V gene. J lost 7 bases, V lost 6 bases, and 18 bases had no gene match. The CDR3 is 16 residues long. DNA for the CDR3: TGCAGCGTCGAGAGGGTCGTAGCGGGTAGGAGGAATGAGCAGTTCTTC. Amino acid sequence: CSVERVVAGRRNEQFF.

The V call is TRBV3-1 (or the pseudogene TRBV3-2), the J call TRBJ2-5; 8 positions agree with TRBD2. With 4 bases clipped from V and 1 base from J, the junction kept 11 bases outside the gene matches. The CDR3 is 17 residues long. Germline CDR1 LGHDT, CDR2 YNNKEL (reference sequence). The CDR3 nucleotides are TGTGCCAGCAGCCCCCTTCTCTGGGCGGGAGGCCAAGAGACCCAGTACTTC. Translation: CASSPLLWAGGQETQYF.

The chain links TRBV6-4 to TRBJ2-7; tentatively, D is TRBD1 (6 bases). This CDR3 has 16 residues. Germline CDR1 is MRHNA and CDR2 is SNTAGT. The V and J ends lost 0 bases and 5 bases respectively, with 17 bases between them. The CDR3 DNA reads as TGTGCCAGCAGTGACTCGAGGGGGAGATCACCCCACGAGCAGTACTTC. Amino acid sequence: CASSDSRGRSPHEQYF.

The chain joins TRBV15 to TRBJ1-5; perhaps TRBD1 as D (6 bases). V was clipped by 11 bases and J by 6 bases, with 17 bases between them. This CDR3 is 13 amino acids long. Germline CDR1 is LNHNV and CDR2 is YYDKDF (reference sequence). CDR3 sequence: CASRSGVGQPQHF. DNA of the CDR3: TGTGCCTCCCGATCAGGGGTAGGTCAGCCCCAGCATTTT.

The V call is TRBV6-5, the J call TRBJ1-5; TRBD1 agrees at 7 bases. CDR1 is MNHEY and CDR2 is SVGAGI in the germline V gene. Losses at the gene ends were 6 bases for V and 2 bases for J; bases not matched to a gene: 1. The CDR3 totals 13 residues. The CDR3 nucleotides read TGTGCCAGCAGAGGACAGGGCAATCAGCCCCAGCATTTT. Its protein is CASRGQGNQPQHF.

The chain joins TRBV2 to TRBJ2-5, with 7 bases fitting TRBD2. This CDR3 contains 12 residues. The V gene end was trimmed by 6 bases and the J gene end by 5 bases; junction bases not matched to a gene: 3. The V gene's germline CDR1 is SNHLY and CDR2 FYNNEI. The CDR3 protein is CASRMGGETQYF. The CDR3 nucleotides read TGTGCCAGCAGGATGGGGGGGGAGACCCAGTACTTC.

The chain is built from TRBV12-5 and TRBJ2-2; 7 nucleotides align to TRBD2. The CDR3 length is 15 residues. Trimming removed 1 base from V and 4 bases from J; junction bases left unmatched: 3. Germline lookup yields CDR1 LGHNT and CDR2 FRNRAP. The CDR3: CASGLAGGGTGELFF. The CDR3 DNA reads as TGTGCTAGTGGTTTGGCGGGAGGAGGCACCGGGGAGCTGTTTTTT.

This rearrangement joins TRBV7-2 to TRBJ2-2, with 12 nucleotides matching TRBD2. Trimming cost V 5 bases and J 4 bases; bases outside gene matches: 11. The CDR3 runs 18 residues. The germline V gene encodes CDR1 SGHTA and CDR2 FQGNSA. CDR3 nucleotide sequence: TGTGCCAGCAGCGACGCGCTCTCTAGCGGGAGGGTCACCGGGGAGCTGTTTTTT. Protein: CASSDALSSGRVTGELFF.

The chain carries TRBV24-1 and TRBJ2-3, with 14 bases fitting TRBD2. The CDR3 has 19 residues. J was trimmed by 4 bases and V by 7 bases; bases with no gene match: 15. Germline V lookup: CDR1 KGHDR, CDR2 SFDVKD. CDR3 bases: TGTGCCACCAGCGCCGGGACTAGCGGGAGTCGAGGTGACCCAGATACGCAGTATTTT. Translation: CATSAGTSGSRGDPDTQYF.

The V gene is TRBV5-4, the J gene TRBJ2-1, with 10 bases aligning to TRBD2. This CDR3 comprises 15 residues. Trimming cost V 1 base and J 5 bases; bases outside gene matches: 3. The germline CDR1 and CDR2 sequences are SGHNT and YYREEE (reference sequence). In nucleotides, the CDR3 is TGTGCCAGCAGCTTGTCTCTAGCGGGGGACAATGAGCAGTTCTTC. Protein product: CASSLSLAGDNEQFF.

The V call is TRBV5-1, the J call TRBJ2-3, with 12 bases fitting TRBD2. V was clipped by 7 bases and J by 2 bases; unmatched bases: 8. This CDR3 is built from 16 residues. Germline V lookup: CDR1 SGHRS, CDR2 YFSETQ. The CDR3 DNA reads as TGCGCCAGCCGCCATACTAGCGGGGGGACCACAGATACGCAGTATTTT. This translates into CASRHTSGGTTDTQYF.

V gene TRBV3-1 (or the pseudogene TRBV3-2) combines with J gene TRBJ2-1; weak D call: TRBD2 (5 bases). Trimming removed 0 bases at V and 8 bases at J, with 26 bases between. The CDR3 is 19 amino acids. Germline CDR1 reads LGHDT; CDR2 reads YNNKEL (reference sequence). The CDR3 is CASSQESRGIGRRSHEQFF. The CDR3 nucleotides read TGTGCCAGCAGCCAAGAAAGTCGCGGAATAGGCCGGAGGTCCCATGAGCAGTTCTTC.

The chain couples TRBV2 to TRBJ1-1, with TRBD1 matching over 8 bases. Germline lookup yields CDR1 SNHLY and CDR2 FYNNEI. The CDR3 length is 13 residues. After removal of 6 bases from V and 4 bases from J, the junction contained 4 bases not matched to a gene. This chain's CDR3 is CASSRGLGTEAFF. Written as DNA, the CDR3 is TGTGCCAGCAGCAGGGGGCTTGGCACTGAAGCTTTCTTT.

The J gene is TRBJ1-5, the V gene TRBV19; TRBD1 might be the D (5 bases). Germline CDR1 and CDR2: LNHDA and SQIVND (reference sequence). V lost 6 bases, J lost 0 bases, and 12 bases lay in between. The CDR3 runs to 15 residues. CDR3 coding DNA: TGTGCCAGTAGGGGGGGACCTTATAGCAATCAGCCCCAGCATTTT. It encodes CASRGGPYSNQPQHF.

This clone was counted a single time. Other DNA sequences in the sample encode the same CDR3. CDR3 sequence: CASSLFAGGDNEQFF. In DNA, the CDR3 is TGTGCCAGCAGCTTGTTCGCCGGGGGGGACAATGAGCAGTTCTTC. The V call is TRBV5-6, the J call TRBJ2-1; 8 nucleotides match TRBD2. The germline V gene encodes CDR1 SGHDT and CDR2 YYEEEE. V lost 1 base and J lost 5; bases outside the gene matches: 5. The CDR3 length is 15 residues.

The V call is TRBV5-4, the J call TRBJ2-5; 9 nucleotides match TRBD2. From germline, CDR1 is SGHNT and CDR2 YYREEE (reference sequence). V lost 1 base, J lost 5 bases, and 9 bases stayed unmatched. The length of the CDR3 is 16 residues. The CDR3 here is CASSLPLAGVMETQYF. Here the CDR3 DNA reads TGTGCCAGCAGCTTGCCGTTAGCGGGAGTTATGGAGACCCAGTACTTC. Variable domain in full (rest from reference TRBV5-4 and TRBJ2-5): ETGVTQSPTHLIKTRGQQVTLRCSSQSGHNTVSWYQQALGQGPQFIFQYYREEENGRGNFPPRFSGLQFPNYSSELNVNALELDDSALYLCASSLPLAGVMETQYFGPGTRLLVL.

J is TRBJ2-1 and V is TRBV4-2; TRBD1 might be the D (5 bases). V was clipped by 6 bases and J by 9 bases, with 15 bases between them. The CDR3 covers 13 residues. Per the germline V gene, CDR1 is LGHNA and CDR2 is YNFKEQ. Here the CDR3 DNA reads TGTGCCAGCAGTTCGCAGGGTATGGGTGAGCAGTTCTTC. Protein: CASSSQGMGEQFF.

The V call is TRBV4-1, the J call TRBJ2-2; 8 bases match TRBD2. The germline gives CDR1 MGHRA, CDR2 YSYEKL. The CDR3 has 14 amino acids. The J segment lost 6 bases and the V segment lost 4 bases, leaving 4 bases of the junction unmatched. CDR3 DNA: TGCGCCAGCAGCCTCTTAGCGGGGTCCGGGGAGCTGTTTTTT. This encodes CASSLLAGSGELFF.